This paragraph covers one TCR beta chain sequence. The antigen is not known. The source of the sample is a study of cytomegalovirus exposure and HLA in healthy donors. The PCR used 60 Vbeta and 13 Jbeta primers. Repertoires were generated with immunoSEQ multiplex PCR, while TCRdb's copy carries only in-frame clones and drops some. The table has 140,000 or so clones, around 80% seen once. Findings of the study overall: For presence/absence analyses, sequencing depth was assumed to be roughly uniform across donors. Serostatus for CMV was the only available immune exposure information.

V gave up 5 bases and J gave up 9 bases; unmatched junction bases: 16. The CDR3 is 16 residues long. The germline V gene encodes CDR1 MNHEY and CDR2 SMNVEV (reference sequence). Sequencing was done on a sample of PBMCs. This rearrangement joins TRBV27 to TRBJ2-1; 7 bases line up with TRBD2. This TCR was sampled from a woman in her twenties or thirties in good health and CMV-seronegative. CDR3 sequence reads: CASSRPGSSGKIEQFF. In DNA form, the CDR3 reads TGTGCCAGCAGTCGACCCGGGTCGAGCGGGAAGATTGAGCAGTTCTTC.